The 15 T cell receptor beta chains below come from one sample, sequenced in a study of CD8+ T cells in alopecia areata. Reverse transcribed after extraction, RNA yielded cDNA as the sequencing template. Clones were sequenced by immunoSEQ multiplex PCR, and TCRdb holds only the in-frame ones, with some missing. Among approximately 220,000 clones listed, less than 45% were seen once. Treatment denoted: oral pan-JAK inhibitor, 5-10 mg twice daily. The sample was CD4+ T cells sorted from blood, taken between weeks 30 and 35, from a patient treated with tofacitinib. The receptors originated from a human donor with alopecia areata.

This clone was counted a single time. In DNA, the CDR3 is TGTGCCAGCCGGCAGGGGTCACTAGAGACCCAGTACTTC. Residues: CASRQGSLETQYF. The chain combines TRBV19 with TRBJ2-5, with D perhaps matching TRBD1 (6 bases). Germline V gene lookup returns CDR1 LNHDA and CDR2 SQIVND (reference sequence). The CDR3 covers 13 residues. V was clipped by 9 bases and J by 4 bases, with 15 bases between them.

The rearrangement uses TRBV25-1 and TRBJ1-5; 10 bases are a match to TRBD1. V was clipped by 0 bases and J by 4 bases; unmatched bases: 3. CDR1 MGHDK and CDR2 SYGVNS come from the germline V gene. This CDR3 comprises 16 residues. DNA of the CDR3: TGTGCCAGCAGTGAATATCGGACAGGGGGAAATCAGCCCCAGCATTTT. Translated, it gives CASSEYRTGGNQPQHF.

The V gene is TRBV2, the J gene TRBJ2-7; the D is unclear. V dropped 6 bases and J dropped 0 bases, with 12 bases sitting between them. The CDR3 has 14 residues. Germline V gene data show CDR1 as SNHLY and CDR2 as FYNNEI. The CDR3 here is CASSRIGFSYEQYF. Written as DNA, the CDR3 is TGTGCCAGCAGCCGTATTGGGTTCTCCTACGAGCAGTACTTC.

V usage is TRBV5-1 and J usage is TRBJ1-2, with 7 bases that match TRBD1. Germline CDR1 reads SGHRS; CDR2 reads YFSETQ. This CDR3 region has 15 residues. With V trimmed by 0 bases and J by 2 bases, 4 bases remained unmatched. The CDR3 DNA sequence: TGCGCCAGCAGCTTGGTTTCGACAGGGAACTATGGCTACACCTTC. Its translation is CASSLVSTGNYGYTF.

The chain recombines TRBV30 with TRBJ1-5; D perhaps matches TRBD1 (6 bases). There are 15 residues in the CDR3. Germline CDR1 reads GTSNPN; CDR2 reads SVGIG (reference sequence). With 3 bases removed from V and 3 bases from J, the gap between germline ends came to 15 bases. The CDR3 sequence is CAWSDSGTYNQPQHF. CDR3 DNA sequence: TGTGCCTGGAGCGACTCCGGGACATACAATCAGCCCCAGCATTTT.

The V call is TRBV2, the J call TRBJ2-4, with D perhaps matching TRBD2 (6 bases). Between the trimmed V and J ends, which lost 4 bases and 16 bases, there was a span of 20 bases. The germline gives CDR1 SNHLY, CDR2 FYNNEI. The CDR3 covers 13 residues. CDR3 protein: CASSGLGDGGKYF. For the CDR3, the DNA is TGTGCCAGCAGTGGACTAGGAGACGGGGGTAAATACTTC.

In this sample, this clone turned up a few times. The chain links TRBV14 to TRBJ2-1; possibly TRBD2 for D (6 bases). The CDR3 is 17 residues long. The germline V and J ends were trimmed by 3 bases and 2 bases, with 17 bases remaining between them. Germline V gene lookup returns CDR1 SGHDN and CDR2 FVKESK. The CDR3 nucleotides read TGTGCCAGCAGCCATCCGGATAGGGGACTCACCTACAATGAGCAGTTCTTC. Protein product: CASSHPDRGLTYNEQFF.

The chain links TRBV15 to TRBJ2-3; D is undetermined. The CDR3 is made up of 14 amino acids. Germline V lookup: CDR1 LNHNV, CDR2 YYDKDF (reference sequence). Trimming shortened V by 0 bases and J by 6 bases, and 10 bases separated the two germline ends. The CDR3 is CATSRDLTDDTQYF. As DNA, the CDR3 is TGTGCCACCAGCAGAGATCTCACCGACGATACGCAGTATTTT.

The chain carries TRBV15 and TRBJ2-1, with D uncertain. V was pared by 4 bases and J by 0 bases, with 7 bases between. Germline CDR1 and CDR2: LNHNV and YYDKDF (reference sequence). The CDR3 contains 14 residues. Written as DNA, the CDR3 is TGTGCCACCAGCACAGGTAGCTCCTACAATGAGCAGTTCTTC. It translates to CATSTGSSYNEQFF.

This clone was seen a handful of times. The chain employs TRBV28 and TRBJ2-7; a possible D gene is TRBD2 (5 bases). The CDR3 extends over 11 amino acids. Germline lookup yields CDR1 MDHEN and CDR2 SYDVKM. V lost 6 bases and J 9 bases, leaving 12 bases between the germline ends. In DNA, the CDR3 is TGTGCCAGCAGGTCGGACTTCGGGCAGTACTTC. Translated: CASRSDFGQYF. The whole variable domain, remainder taken from reference TRBV28 and TRBJ2-7, is DVKVTQSSRYLVKRTGEKVFLECVQDMDHENMFWYRQDPGLGLRLIYFSYDVKMKEKGDIPEGYSVSREKKERFSLILESASTNQTSMYLCASRSDFGQYFGPGTRLTVT.

The chain joins TRBV4-1 to TRBJ2-7; 8 bases map to TRBD2. The J segment lost 4 bases and the V segment lost 0 bases, leaving 5 bases of the junction unmatched. The CDR3 length is 15 residues. CDR1 is MGHRA, CDR2 YSYEKL, per germline. CDR3 sequence reads: CASSQDREGRYEQYF. The CDR3 DNA reads as TGCGCCAGCAGCCAAGACCGGGAGGGCCGTTACGAGCAGTACTTC.

V gene TRBV30 combines with J gene TRBJ1-2; D not certain. The V gene lost 3 bases and the J gene lost 6 bases, with 11 bases spanning the gap. This CDR3 has 12 amino acids. CDR1 GTSNPN and CDR2 SVGIG come from the germline V gene (reference sequence). CDR3 DNA sequence: TGTGCCTGGAGGGCTGGGTACCATGGCTACACCTTC. It encodes CAWRAGYHGYTF.

The V gene is TRBV4-2, the J gene TRBJ1-6, with D uncertain. The ends were cut back, 4 bases at V and 0 bases at J, with 10 bases in the middle. From germline, CDR1 is LGHNA and CDR2 YNFKEQ. The CDR3 runs to 16 residues. CDR3 sequence: CASSREDSSYNSPLHF. As DNA, the CDR3 is TGTGCCAGCAGCCGCGAGGATAGCTCCTATAATTCACCCCTCCACTTT.

CDR3 nucleotide sequence: TGTGCCAGCAGCCCGACTTCGACTCCTTATGGCTACACCTTC. This translates into CASSPTSTPYGYTF. This sequence joins TRBV7-9 and TRBJ1-2, with unresolved D. Germline CDR1 is SEHNR and CDR2 is FQNEAQ (reference sequence). The V end was cut by 5 bases, the J end by 5 bases, with 15 bases between. This CDR3 contains 14 residues.

This clone occurred a few times. The rearrangement joins TRBV5-6 to TRBJ1-2, with a possible D match to TRBD1 (5 bases). Germline values: CDR1 SGHDT, CDR2 YYEEEE. The V end lost 5 bases, the J end lost 6 bases, and 14 bases lay between the germline ends. The CDR3 spans 13 residues. The DNA for the CDR3 is TGTGCCAGCAGTAGGGGCGCCGGGAATGGCTACACCTTC. Residues: CASSRGAGNGYTF.